The 11 T cell receptor beta chains in this list originate from one sample, sequenced in a study of blood T cell repertoires in COVID-19. The protocol was immunoSEQ multiplex PCR, while the TCRdb copy is restricted to in-frame clones and leaves out a portion. The table includes some 300,000 clones, 89% detected once. Sequenced sample: PBMCs or T cells enriched from blood (not recorded which). These TCRs come from a woman in her forties or fifties who had been exposed to COVID-19.

The V and J genes are TRBV5-1 and TRBJ2-7; 10 bases are shared with TRBD1. Germline lookup yields CDR1 SGHRS and CDR2 YFSETQ. CDR3 length equals 17 residues. Germline trimming cut 0 bases from V and 0 bases from J; bases unmatched to any gene: 6. The CDR3 bases are TGCGCCAGCAGCTTGGGAGACAGGGGGCCAACCTCCTACGAGCAGTACTTC. Its translation: CASSLGDRGPTSYEQYF.

This clone has only a few counts. The same CDR3 can be traced to other DNA sequences in this sample. The V and J genes are TRBV20-1 and TRBJ2-7; weak D call: TRBD1 (6 bases). Per the germline V gene, CDR1 is DFQATT and CDR2 is SNEGSKA (reference sequence). The CDR3 spans 11 residues. Trimming took off 5 bases at V and 4 bases at J, with 9 bases between the two ends. CDR3 protein: CSAGRGYEQYF. CDR3 sequence (DNA): TGCAGTGCTGGCAGGGGATACGAGCAGTACTTC.

The rearrangement uses TRBV5-1 and TRBJ2-5; 9 bases fit TRBD2. The V segment lost 5 bases and the J segment 5 bases; nucleotides outside the gene matches: 10. From germline, CDR1 is SGHRS and CDR2 YFSETQ. CDR3 length equals 15 residues. CDR3 nucleotide sequence: TGCGCCAGCAGTTTGTCTAGCGGGGATGGGGAGACCCAGTACTTC. Protein product: CASSLSSGDGETQYF.

The V gene is TRBV11-3, the J gene TRBJ2-1, with 14 bases aligning to TRBD2. The CDR3 totals 15 residues. Trimming removed 5 bases from V and 6 bases from J; junction bases left unmatched: 3. The germline CDR1 and CDR2 sequences are SGHNT and YENEEA. CDR3 protein: CASSGTSGGFNEQFF. The CDR3, as DNA: TGTGCCAGCAGCGGGACTAGCGGGGGCTTCAATGAGCAGTTCTTC.

The rearrangement joins TRBV7-6 to TRBJ1-6; 9 bases match TRBD1. The length of the CDR3 is 17 residues. The V and J ends lost 0 bases and 7 bases, in that order; junction bases with no gene match: 7. The V gene's germline CDR1 is SGHVS and CDR2 FNYEAQ. The CDR3 DNA sequence: TGTGCCAGCAGCTTAGCTACGGGACAGGGTGGGAATTCACCCCTCCACTTT. Amino acid sequence: CASSLATGQGGNSPLHF.

The chain recombines TRBV27 with TRBJ1-4, with 12 bases aligning to TRBD1. Unmatched junction bases numbered 11, after V lost 0 bases and J lost 12 bases. Germline-derived CDR1 and CDR2 are MNHEY and SMNVEV (reference sequence). The length of the CDR3 is 17 residues. The CDR3 nucleotides read TGTGCCAGCAGTTTATCGGGACAGGGGGCGCGTAAAGGACAACTGTTTTTT. It encodes CASSLSGQGARKGQLFF.

This chain uses TRBV9 with TRBJ2-5, with D maybe TRBD1 (6 bases). The CDR3 is 14 residues long. Germline assignment: CDR1 SGDLS and CDR2 YYNGEE. The V end was cut by 3 bases, the J end by 3 bases, with 12 bases between. DNA for the CDR3: TGTGCCAGCAGCGCCCAGGGGCAAAAAGAGACCCAGTACTTC. This gives the protein CASSAQGQKETQYF.

This rearrangement joins TRBV21-1 to TRBJ1-5; TRBD1 is taken as the D call from the table, unchecked against the DNA. TRBV21-1 is labeled a pseudogene. This CDR3 comprises 15 residues. CDR3 DNA sequence: TGTGCCAGCCATAAGAAGGACAGGGCGGGGCAGCCCCAGCATTTT. Protein: CASHKKDRAGQPQHF.

The chain is built from TRBV27 and TRBJ1-6, with D maybe TRBD1 (5 bases). With 3 bases removed from V and 9 bases from J, the gap between germline ends came to 12 bases. This CDR3 has 14 residues. Germline assignment: CDR1 MNHEY and CDR2 SMNVEV (reference sequence). The DNA for the CDR3 is TGTGCCAGCAGTTTGTTCGGGGGTGGTTCACCCCTCCACTTT. It encodes CASSLFGGGSPLHF.

The rearrangement joins TRBV7-2 to TRBJ2-3; TRBD1 matches 7 bases. J was trimmed by 2 bases and V by 4 bases; bases with no gene match: 3. From germline, CDR1 is SGHTA and CDR2 FQGNSA. The CDR3 has 14 amino acids. The CDR3 loop reads CASSWDSITDTQYF. In DNA form, the CDR3 reads TGTGCCAGCAGCTGGGACAGCATCACAGATACGCAGTATTTT.

The V and J genes are TRBV1 and TRBJ2-1; the listed D gene, TRBD2, was not tested against the DNA. TRBV1 constitutes a pseudogene. CDR3 length: 14 amino acids. CDR3 residues: CTSSHSKRDNEQFF. CDR3 DNA sequence: TGCACCAGCAGCCACAGTAAGCGGGACAATGAGCAGTTCTTC.